A selection of T cell receptor beta chains follows, all from one sample in a study of T cells in Graves' hyperthyroidism and ophthalmopathy. MiXCR, run by TCRdb on the multiplex PCR reads, gives a single entry per CDR3 protein. Of approximately 600,000 distinct CDR3 sequences in the sample, around 13% were seen once. The sample consisted of blood. Source of these receptors: a woman aged 25-40 years with Graves' hyperthyroidism that later progressed to Graves' ophthalmopathy. The CDR3 runs from the conserved cysteine through the conserved F or W. Fields, in order: J gene, D gene, clone size, V gene, CDR3 DNA, CDR3 protein. D genes are given only for firm matches. Rows give clone size only sometimes, using once, few, many, or a class for an expanded clone.

TRBJ1-5	-	-	TRBV20-1	TGCAGTGCTCCGGGAGTCAATCAGCCCCAGCATTTT	CSAPGVNQPQHF
TRBJ2-4	TRBD2	-	TRBV11-1	TGCGCCAGCAGCCAAGACGGCGCGGGAGGGATGTACATTCAGTACTTC	CASSQDGAGGMYIQYF
TRBJ2-5	-	many	TRBV6-1	TGTGCCAGCAGCCTTGAGGGGATGCGAGAGACCCAGTACTTC	CASSLEGMRETQYF
TRBJ1-1	-	many	TRBV9	TGTGCCAGCAGCGCCGGGGGGACGACTTCTGAAGCTTTCTTT	CASSAGGTTSEAFF
TRBJ2-5	-	many	TRBV12-3/TRBV12-4	TGTGCCAGCAGTCCCGGACGGCTCCAAGAGACCCAGTACTTC	CASSPGRLQETQYF
TRBJ1-2	-	few	TRBV5-1	TGCGCCAGCAGCTTGGCTCCCCTAAAAAACTATGGCTACACCTTC	CASSLAPLKNYGYTF
TRBJ2-1	-	many	TRBV4-3	TGCGCCAGCAGCCAAGATAGGGCACCCTACAATGAGCAGTTCTTC	CASSQDRAPYNEQFF
TRBJ2-7	-	many	TRBV7-2	TGTGCCAGCGGGGGGGCAGAACCCTACGAGCAGTACTTC	CASGGAEPYEQYF
TRBJ1-4	-	-	TRBV6-2/TRBV6-3	TGTGCCAGCAGTCCCCGGACCGGAGAGAGTGTAAAACTGTCTTTT	CASSPRTGESVKLSF
TRBJ2-7	-	-	TRBV6-1	TGTGCCAGCAGTCCCGCGGCGGGAAGCTCCTACGAGCAGTACTTC	CASSPAAGSSYEQYF
TRBJ1-1	-	few	TRBV5-6	TGTGCCAGCAGCTTAAAGGGAAGCGAAGCTTTCTTT	CASSLKGSEAFF
TRBJ2-3	TRBD2	many	TRBV11-3	TGTGCCAGCAAGGCGGGAGTTGCAGATACGCAGTATTTT	CASKAGVADTQYF
TRBJ1-3	TRBD1	few	TRBV18	TGTGCCAGCTCACTGGGACAGGGCACCTCTGGAAACACCATATATTTT	CASSLGQGTSGNTIYF
TRBJ1-3	TRBD1	-	TRBV5-6	TGTGCCAGCAGCTGGTTGACAGGGACGTTGGGAAACACCATATATTTT	CASSWLTGTLGNTIYF
TRBJ1-1	TRBD1	-	TRBV6-1	TGTGCCAGCAGCTCCTACGGGACAGGGGGAAACACTGAAGCTTTCTTT	CASSSYGTGGNTEAFF
TRBJ1-1	-	many	TRBV20-1	TGCAGTGCTAAAGCCGCGCCGACCTTTAAAACTGAAGCTTTCTTT	CSAKAAPTFKTEAFF
TRBJ2-5	-	many	TRBV20-1	TGCAGTGCTAAAGGTCTCTGGGGCGATGGGCAAGAGACCCAGTACTTC	CSAKGLWGDGQETQYF
TRBJ1-4	TRBD1	-	TRBV4-2	TGTGCCAGCAGCCAGCTACAGGGGGCTTATGAAAAACTGTTTTTT	CASSQLQGAYEKLFF
TRBJ2-7	-	few	TRBV18	TGTGCCAGCTCTGTCGACGGCCTCAGCTCCTACGAGCAGTACTTC	CASSVDGLSSYEQYF
TRBJ1-2	TRBD1	many	TRBV28	TGTGCCAGCTCCGTAGGGACAGGCATAATAAAGGGCTACACCTTC	CASSVGTGIIKGYTF
TRBJ1-2	TRBD1	few	TRBV30	TGTGCCTGGAGAAGTATCCGGGACAGGGGTTTTACGGACTATGGCTACACCTTC	CAWRSIRDRGFTDYGYTF
TRBJ2-2	-	many	TRBV6-5	TGTGCCAGCAGTTACTCTTCAGTACTCACCGGGGAGCTGTTTTTT	CASSYSSVLTGELFF
TRBJ2-1	-	few	TRBV18	TGTGCCAGCTCACCCTCGACAGACTTCTCCTACAATGAGCAGTTCTTC	CASSPSTDFSYNEQFF
TRBJ1-2	-	few	TRBV3-2	TGTGCCAGCAGCCCAGGGGATCGGGGCTACACCTTC	CASSPGDRGYTF
TRBJ2-2	TRBD2	-	TRBV9	TGTGCCAGCAGCGTGGTAGCGGGAGTTATGTCCGGGGAGCTGTTTTTT	CASSVVAGVMSGELFF
TRBJ2-7	-	few	TRBV7-9	TGTGCCAGCAGCTGGGACAAACCCTACGAGCAGTACTTC	CASSWDKPYEQYF
TRBJ1-5	TRBD1	many	TRBV6-1	TGTGCCAGCAGTACCCAGGGGGCTAGCAATCAGCCCCAGCATTTT	CASSTQGASNQPQHF
TRBJ2-1	TRBD2	many	TRBV28	TGTGCCAGCAGCCGAACGGGACTAGCGGGCAACAATGAGCAGTTCTTC	CASSRTGLAGNNEQFF
TRBJ2-1	-	many	TRBV7-9	TGTGCCAGCAGCTTAGCGGGGTCTACTGAAACAGATCACAATGAGCAGTTCTTC	CASSLAGSTETDHNEQFF
TRBJ2-7	-	many	TRBV6-2/TRBV6-3	TGTGCCAGCAGTCCCCGGGGACACATCGAGGCCTACGAGCAGTACTTC	CASSPRGHIEAYEQYF
TRBJ2-3	-	few	TRBV20-1	TGCAGTGATTCTGGAATAAGCACAGATACGCAGTATTTT	CSDSGISTDTQYF
TRBJ2-1	-	few	TRBV20-1	TGCAGTGCTAGAGTCCCCATACGGGTATTCCCCTACAATGAGCAGTTCTTC	CSARVPIRVFPYNEQFF
TRBJ2-3	-	-	TRBV6-1	TGTGCCAGCAGAGGGGGGGGTAATACGCAGTATTTT	CASRGGGNTQYF
TRBJ1-2	-	many	TRBV2	TGTGCCAGCACCGGGGGGTCCCAGTGCACCTTC	CASTGGSQCTF
TRBJ2-2	TRBD1	-	TRBV29-1	TGCAGCGCTGGGACAGGGGCCGGGGAGCTGTTTTTT	CSAGTGAGELFF
TRBJ2-1	-	many	TRBV5-1	TGCGCCAGCAGCCAGCGGCCGGCGGCTGGCTATGAGCAGTTCTTC	CASSQRPAAGYEQFF
TRBJ2-2	TRBD1	-	TRBV28	TGTGCCAGTCTACCTTTAACCGGGACAGACACCGGGGAGCTGTTTTTT	CASLPLTGTDTGELFF
TRBJ2-5	-	many	TRBV28	TGTGCCAGCAGTTTTTCAGGGAAACAAGAGACCCAGTACTTC	CASSFSGKQETQYF
TRBJ2-4	TRBD1	-	TRBV7-9	TGTGCCAGCACCGGGGGGACAGGGGAGAGATATCTAGCCAAAAACATTCAGTACTTC	CASTGGTGERYLAKNIQYF
TRBJ2-7	-	-	TRBV7-2	TGTGCCAGCAGCTTAGTCAGTTCGTCCTACGAGCTGTACTTC	CASSLVSSSYELYF
TRBJ2-6	-	many	TRBV10-3	TGTGCCATCAGTGCCTACCCCCAAGGTAGCTCTGGGGCCAACGTCCTGACTTTC	CAISAYPQGSSGANVLTF
TRBJ1-2	-	many	TRBV6-1	TGTGCCAGCAGTTCCCAGGGTGTAGAAGGCTACACCTTC	CASSSQGVEGYTF
TRBJ2-7	-	many	TRBV5-1	TGCGCCAGCAGCACCTCGGTGGGGGTAGGCGAGCAGTACTTC	CASSTSVGVGEQYF
TRBJ2-5	-	many	TRBV2	TGTGCCAGCAGTCGAGCTGGACCCGACCAAGAGACCCAGTACTTC	CASSRAGPDQETQYF
TRBJ2-7	-	many	TRBV15	TGTGCCACCAGCAGAGATCCGGCAGGGAGTAGGGAGCAGTACTTC	CATSRDPAGSREQYF
TRBJ1-1	-	-	TRBV18	TGTGCCAGCTCACCTTCGCAGGCCAGCCTCACGGTTGACACTGAAGCTTTCTTT	CASSPSQASLTVDTEAFF
TRBJ2-3	TRBD2	-	TRBV3-1	TGTGCCAGCAATCTCGGACTAGCGGGACCAGATACGCAGTATTTT	CASNLGLAGPDTQYF
TRBJ1-2	-	few	TRBV9	TGTGCCAGCAGCGGGGGGGCTTCCTATGGCTACACCTTC	CASSGGASYGYTF
TRBJ2-2	TRBD1	many	TRBV28	TGTGCCAGTTTCTCCGGGACAGGGCTGTTTTTT	CASFSGTGLFF
TRBJ1-5	-	-	TRBV7-9	TGTGCCAGCAGCTCTGTAGAACGAGGGACGGCTCAGCCCCAGCATTTT	CASSSVERGTAQPQHF
TRBJ1-2	TRBD1	many	TRBV20-1	TGCATGGGGACAGGGGGTACCTATGGCTACACCTTC	CMGTGGTYGYTF
TRBJ2-3	TRBD2	many	TRBV28	TGTGCCAGCAGCACGGAGACTAGCGGCGGCACAGATACGCAGTATTTT	CASSTETSGGTDTQYF
TRBJ2-1	TRBD1	many	TRBV18	TGTGCCAGCTCACCGGGACAGGGGGCGCGCAATGAGCAGTTCTTC	CASSPGQGARNEQFF
TRBJ2-3	TRBD2	few	TRBV19	TGTGCCAGTAGTATCAAACCCCCTTCTAGCGGGAGGGCCTGGGGCACAGATACGCAGTATTTT	CASSIKPPSSGRAWGTDTQYF